This TCR beta chain stems from a study of cytomegalovirus exposure and HLA in healthy donors. The data were produced by immunoSEQ multiplex PCR, yet TCRdb's version contains in-frame clones alone and is incomplete. The table includes 100,000 to 150,000 clones, approximately 94% detected once. The clonotype comes from a young man in good health and CMV-seronegative. Sequences were obtained from PBMCs.

The CDR3 region is CASSPLVRKKGIKEGTEAFF. CDR3 bases: TGTGCCAGCTCACCATTAGTGCGAAAAAAGGGAATCAAGGAGGGCACTGAAGCTTTCTTT. This chain links TRBV18 with TRBJ1-1, with no clear D. Germline V CDR1 and CDR2: KGHSH, LQKENI. The CDR3 runs 20 residues. The V end was cut by 2 bases, the J end by 4 bases, with 29 bases between.